A selection of T cell receptor beta chains follows, all from one sample in a study of blood T cell repertoires in COVID-19. Assay: immunoSEQ multiplex PCR; the TCRdb copy retains only in-frame clones and omits some. Counted here are 200,000 to 300,000 clones, roughly 80% occurring once; the ten biggest clones make up around 4%. Source material: peripheral blood. These TCRs come from a man between 60 and 75 years old with acute or convalescent COVID-19. Both conserved end residues are trimmed from each CDR3. Each record gives: V gene, J gene, CDR3 protein.

TRBV2	TRBJ1-4	ASGRARGEKLF
TRBV2	TRBJ2-3	ASSFNTDTQY
TRBV5-8	TRBJ2-2	ASSLMEVDTGELF
TRBV28	TRBJ2-7	ASSRRPTEQY
TRBV7-2	TRBJ1-2	ASSLGVNSGGGYT
TRBV27	TRBJ1-1	ASSSFSGTTEAF
TRBV25-1	TRBJ2-1	ASAPDHDAGEQF
TRBV19	TRBJ2-3	ASSHWTGVSTDTQY
TRBV28	TRBJ2-3	VAGAPSTDTQY
TRBV11-2	TRBJ1-4	ASSFNAATNEKLF
TRBV6-5	TRBJ1-5	ASSLSTASNQPQH
TRBV6-5	TRBJ1-2	ASSYRSSYGYT
TRBV2	TRBJ1-4	ASSDDKTRTGEKLF
TRBV19	TRBJ2-2	ASSPRTVGGELF
TRBV12-5	TRBJ2-3	ASGPGTSSTDTQY
TRBV11-3	TRBJ2-5	ASSLRSGETQY
TRBV6-5	TRBJ1-5	ASSYGGTQPQH
TRBV5-1	TRBJ2-3	ASSLSGNNGDTQY
TRBV3-1/TRBV3-2	TRBJ2-5	ASSQVDRGREETQY
TRBV19	TRBJ1-2	ATDAVGGYT
TRBV7-9	TRBJ2-7	ASSFGQAVLGEQY
TRBV6-2/TRBV6-3	TRBJ1-5	ASSYSRSPIRRNQPQH
TRBV3-1/TRBV3-2	TRBJ2-3	ASSQDIAGGTDTQY
TRBV28	TRBJ1-1	ASSPGQNTEAF
TRBV5-1	TRBJ2-1	ASRPYGTSVHEQF
TRBV11-3	TRBJ2-1	ASSLTYNEQF
TRBV10-2	TRBJ2-5	ASSFYRQVKGETQY
TRBV19	TRBJ2-7	ASSIVGRGNYEQY
TRBV18	TRBJ1-2	ASSPGVGQRHYGYT